These 22 T cell receptor beta chains were all obtained from the same sample, sequenced in a study of blood T cells in healthy people across ages. The authors ran a second PCR of about 6 to 11 cycles using a sample-barcoded 5' primer and a J-beta primer mix. TCRdb reprocessed the 5' RACE reads with MiXCR, giving one entry per CDR3 protein. The sample has 700,000 to 850,000 distinct CDR3 sequences; about 36% are singletons. Sample: blood. Source of these receptors: a man between 18 and 29 years old in good health.

This clonotype was detected ten times or more. The V call is TRBV12-3 or TRBV12-4, the J call TRBJ1-6, with a tentative D call TRBD1 (5 bases). The germline V and J ends were trimmed by 5 bases and 13 bases, with 18 bases remaining between them. This CDR3 contains 14 residues. The CDR3: CASSPGATNFPLHF. DNA for the CDR3: TGTGCCAGCAGTCCCGGGGCGACCAATTTCCCCCTCCACTTT.

The V gene is TRBV12-3 or TRBV12-4, the J gene TRBJ2-7, with D perhaps TRBD1 (6 bases). V lost 4 bases, J lost 6 bases, and 16 bases lay in between. There are 14 residues in the CDR3. Here the CDR3 reads CASSSQGTLGEQYF. The CDR3, as DNA: TGTGCCAGCAGTTCCCAGGGGACCTTGGGCGAGCAGTACTTC.

V gene TRBV20-1 combines with J gene TRBJ2-5, with D perhaps TRBD1 (5 bases). Trimming shortened V by 6 bases and J by 1 base, and 12 bases separated the two germline ends. Germline CDR1 is DFQATT and CDR2 is SNEGSKA (reference sequence). This CDR3 is built from 13 residues. CDR3 sequence (DNA): TGCAGTGCAATCGCAGGGTTCCAAGAGACCCAGTACTTC. Protein product: CSAIAGFQETQYF.

The count of this clonotype is one. The chain has TRBV14 and TRBJ2-1, with D hard to call. The ends were cut back, 0 bases at V and 0 bases at J, with 9 bases in the middle. Germline-derived CDR1 and CDR2 are SGHDN and FVKESK. The CDR3 runs to 16 residues. Here the CDR3 DNA reads TGTGCCAGCAGCCAAGATCGGGCGTACTCCTACAATGAGCAGTTCTTC. It translates to CASSQDRAYSYNEQFF. Together with reference TRBV14 and TRBJ2-1, the CDR3 gives the full variable domain: EAGVTQFPSHSVIEKGQTVTLRCDPISGHDNLYWYRRVMGKEIKFLLHFVKESKQDESGMPNNRFLAERTGGTYSTLKVQPAELEDSGVYFCASSQDRAYSYNEQFFGPGTRLTVL.

The chain carries TRBV20-1 and TRBJ2-1, with TRBD1 matching over 8 bases. Per the germline V gene, CDR1 is DFQATT and CDR2 is SNEGSKA (reference sequence). The CDR3 covers 14 residues. The CDR3 region has the DNA TGCAGCCAAACCGGGACAGGCTCCTACAATGAGCAGTTCTTC. Translating gives CSQTGTGSYNEQFF.

The genes are TRBV20-1 and TRBJ1-5; 8 bases fit TRBD1. The J segment lost 3 bases and the V segment lost 4 bases, leaving 2 bases of the junction unmatched. Per germline, CDR1 DFQATT and CDR2 SNEGSKA (reference sequence). The CDR3 has 13 amino acids. As DNA, the CDR3 is TGCAGTGCTACCAGGGGGCCCAATCAGCCCCAGCATTTT. Amino acid sequence: CSATRGPNQPQHF.

Concerning this clonotype: One end of the junction is discordant with germline, which a read error may explain. The genes are TRBV6-1 and TRBJ1-4, with D hard to call. There are 13 residues in the CDR3. Germline CDR1 MNHNS, CDR2 SASEGT. CDR3 sequence (DNA): TGTGTCAGCAGTTTAGACTCTAATGAAAAACTGTTTTTT. This gives the protein CVSSLDSNEKLFF.

A few counts support this clonotype. The genes are TRBV10-3 and TRBJ2-3, with 8 bases that match TRBD2. V was clipped by 3 bases and J by 1 base; unmatched bases: 12. This CDR3 has 18 residues. Germline V lookup: CDR1 ENHRY, CDR2 SYGVKD. Written as DNA, the CDR3 is TGTGCCATCAGTGAAAAGACTAGCGCGGGAGAAGGCACAGATACGCAGTATTTT. Translated, it gives CAISEKTSAGEGTDTQYF.

This clonotype was seen more than once but under ten times. The chain couples TRBV20-1 to TRBJ1-5; 7 nucleotides align to TRBD1. The CDR3 covers 15 residues. Germline V gene lookup returns CDR1 DFQATT and CDR2 SNEGSKA (reference sequence). With 3 bases clipped from V and 1 base from J, the junction kept 6 bases outside the gene matches. CDR3 bases: TGCAGTGCTAGCACCAGGGGGGTCAGCAATCAGCCCCAGCATTTT. Translating gives CSASTRGVSNQPQHF.

V is TRBV2 and J is TRBJ2-1; 10 positions agree with TRBD2. The CDR3 spans 14 residues. Germline V gene data show CDR1 as SNHLY and CDR2 as FYNNEI. Losses at the gene ends were 5 bases for V and 13 bases for J; bases not matched to a gene: 11. CDR3 sequence: CASSLLAGRETQFF. The CDR3, as DNA: TGTGCCAGCAGTCTACTAGCGGGGCGAGAGACCCAGTTCTTC.

This clonotype has more than one count but fewer than ten. The chain couples TRBV12-3 or TRBV12-4 to TRBJ1-5; D perhaps matches TRBD1 (6 bases). V shed 7 bases and J shed 3 bases, with 13 bases lying between them. This CDR3 is 14 amino acids long. Here the CDR3 DNA reads TGTGCCAGCACCTGGGGGGGCGACAATCAGCCCCAGCATTTT. It encodes CASTWGGDNQPQHF.

V usage is TRBV6-1 and J usage is TRBJ1-6; D ambiguous. V gave up 5 bases and J gave up 0 bases, with 14 bases separating them. This CDR3 has 17 amino acids. Looked up from germline, CDR1 is MNHNS and CDR2 is SASEGT. The CDR3 loop is CASSTRTESSYNSPLHF. CDR3 nucleotides: TGTGCCAGCAGTACCCGGACCGAAAGCTCCTATAATTCACCCCTCCACTTT.

The chain joins TRBV5-1 to TRBJ2-2, with 8 bases matching TRBD1. The V gene's germline CDR1 is SGHRS and CDR2 YFSETQ. The CDR3 runs 14 residues. The V gene end was trimmed by 5 bases and the J gene end by 2 bases; junction bases not matched to a gene: 2. This chain's CDR3 is CASRQGENTGELFF. The CDR3 DNA is TGCGCCAGCAGACAGGGGGAAAACACCGGGGAGCTGTTTTTT.

This clonotype was seen ten or more times. CDR3 in amino acids: CSARGLGAEAFF. The DNA for the CDR3 is TGCAGTGCCCGAGGACTCGGTGCTGAAGCTTTCTTT. V is TRBV20-1 and J is TRBJ1-1; no reliable D call. Germline V lookup: CDR1 DFQATT, CDR2 SNEGSKA (reference sequence). This CDR3 spans 12 amino acids. V lost 6 bases, J lost 6 bases, and 14 bases lay in between.

This clonotype appeared a few times. This chain uses TRBV7-2 with TRBJ2-7, with 7 bases lining up with TRBD1. The DNA end lines up better with TRBJ2-5; the J call may be wrong. CDR3 length equals 13 residues. The germline V gene has CDR1 SGHTA and CDR2 FQGNSA. CDR3 nucleotide sequence: TGTGCCAGCAGCTTGAGGGGGCAGGGGACCCAGTACTTC. Amino acids: CASSLRGQGTQYF.

This clonotype was seen a handful of times. The chain recombines TRBV4-2 with TRBJ2-7, with a tentative D call TRBD2 (5 bases). Germline CDR1 reads LGHNA; CDR2 reads YNFKEQ. CDR3 length: 21 residues. V was clipped by 2 bases and J by 4 bases, with 33 bases between them. CDR3 amino acids: CASSQIRAGRLKIGSSYEQYF. CDR3 sequence (DNA): TGTGCCAGCAGCCAAATTAGGGCCGGGCGCCTAAAGATTGGGAGCTCGTACGAGCAGTACTTC.

This clonotype came up a few times. The genes are TRBV20-1 and TRBJ2-3, with D tentatively TRBD1 (6 bases). Germline values: CDR1 DFQATT, CDR2 SNEGSKA (reference sequence). This CDR3 is built from 13 residues. Trimming removed 4 bases from V and 4 bases from J, with 12 bases in between. The DNA for the CDR3 is TGCAGTGCTAACAGGGTTCCGGCAGATACGCAGTATTTT. Translation: CSANRVPADTQYF.

The chain couples TRBV7-9 to TRBJ1-1, with D possibly TRBD1 on 5 matching bases. Looked up from germline, CDR1 is SEHNR and CDR2 is FQNEAQ (reference sequence). Trimming took off 11 bases at V and 3 bases at J, with 13 bases between the two ends. The CDR3 runs 12 residues. Here the CDR3 reads CAERGSDTEAFF. In nucleotides, the CDR3 is TGTGCCGAACGGGGGTCGGACACTGAAGCTTTCTTT.

On this clonotype: One end of the junction varies from germline; a read error may be responsible. The genes are TRBV6-5 and TRBJ2-3; possibly TRBD1 or TRBD2 for D (5 bases each). Per the germline V gene, CDR1 is MNHEY and CDR2 is SVGAGI. This CDR3 spans 14 amino acids. CDR3 DNA: TGTGCCAGCAGACGTGGGGGTGACACAGGTACGCAGTATTTT. It specifies CASRRGGDTGTQYF.

The chain recombines TRBV20-1 with TRBJ1-5; unclear D gene. The CDR3 consists of 14 residues. The germline gives CDR1 DFQATT, CDR2 SNEGSKA (reference sequence). V was shortened by 6 bases and J by 3 bases, with 15 bases between the two germline ends. DNA for the CDR3: TGCAGTGCGGAGTCGGCAGACTACAATCAGCCCCAGCATTTT. This codes for CSAESADYNQPQHF.

The J gene is TRBJ2-7, the V gene TRBV25-1, with 12 bases fitting TRBD1. Germline V CDR1 and CDR2: MGHDK, SYGVNS. With V trimmed by 2 bases and J by 6 bases, 5 bases remained unmatched. The CDR3 length is 15 residues. CDR3 DNA: TGTGCCAGCAGTGAAGGGACAGGGGGCACCTCCGAGCAGTACTTC. It translates to CASSEGTGGTSEQYF.

This clonotype was recorded a few times. The chain uses TRBV5-1 and TRBJ1-1; D is undetermined. Per the germline V gene, CDR1 is SGHRS and CDR2 is YFSETQ. This CDR3 region has 13 residues. With 7 bases removed from V and 1 base from J, the gap between germline ends came to 11 bases. This CDR3 is CASLKGPNTEAFF. CDR3 nucleotides: TGCGCCAGCCTAAAAGGGCCGAACACTGAAGCTTTCTTT.